Shown below are 3 T cell receptor beta chains from a single sample sequenced in a study of beta chain features in type 1 diabetes. Whole-study results and caveats: Among patients with Type 1 diabetes, TCRB CDR3s were moderately but significantly shorter in every one of the four CD4+ subsets.

Their cognate antigens are unknown. As every portion of the isolated RNA was reverse transcribed, the sequencing read expressed TCRB transcripts. Using immunoSEQ multiplex PCR, the repertoire was profiled, and TCRdb retains in-frame clones only, with some absent. The sample has a few hundred thousand clones; under 20% are singletons. The sequenced sample consisted of naive CD4+ T cells from blood. Receptors originate from a man between 25 and 39 years old with type 1 diabetes.

The chain couples TRBV5-1 to TRBJ2-7; D not certain. CDR3 length equals 13 residues. Deletions cut 2 bases from V and 2 bases from J, with 8 bases between. The germline V gene has CDR1 SGHRS and CDR2 YFSETQ. CDR3 in amino acids: CASSFDGTYEQYF. The CDR3, as DNA: TGCGCCAGCAGCTTCGACGGAACCTACGAGCAGTACTTC.

This chain joins TRBV30 and TRBJ2-3; 9 positions match TRBD2. The CDR3 is 14 amino acids. Germline loops: CDR1 GTSNPN, CDR2 SVGIG (reference sequence). The J segment lost 5 bases and the V segment lost 5 bases, leaving 8 bases of the junction unmatched. The CDR3 nucleotides read TGTGCCTGGCGGATAGCGGGAGTCGGAGATACGCAGTATTTT. Its protein is CAWRIAGVGDTQYF.

V usage is TRBV30 and J usage is TRBJ1-1, with no clear D. This CDR3 region has 13 residues. V gave up 4 bases and J gave up 2 bases, with 11 bases separating them. CDR1 and CDR2 (germline): GTSNPN, SVGIG (reference sequence). CDR3 in DNA: TGTGCCTGGACGGTATCGGGTAACACTGAAGCTTTCTTT. It yields the protein CAWTVSGNTEAFF.